This T cell receptor beta chain was found in a study of blood T cell repertoires in COVID-19. The CDR3 has 12 residues. V lost 8 bases and J lost 5, with 12 bases in between. Germline values: CDR1 ENHRY, CDR2 SYGVKD. Generated by immunoSEQ multiplex PCR, the TCRdb table keeps only in-frame clones and is missing some. Of under 55,000 clones listed, roughly 86% are singletons. Sequenced input: peripheral blood. The chain uses TRBV10-3 and TRBJ1-2, with D perhaps matching TRBD1 (5 bases). The receptor comes from a human donor in a cohort sampled during active COVID-19. In DNA form, the CDR3 reads TGTGCCATCGGTGGACAAGTTTATGGCTACACCTTC. Its protein is CAIGGQVYGYTF.